This T cell receptor (beta chain) originates from a study of blood T cell repertoires in COVID-19. The wider study: From T cells, B-cell-depleted T cells, or PBMCs came the material, which was cDNA or gDNA.

The germline V gene encodes CDR1 SGDLS and CDR2 YYNGEE. The trim removed 3 bases at V and 3 bases at J, leaving 3 bases unmatched. This CDR3 is built from 14 residues. Authors' analysis steps: Counts of nucleated cells, estimated from reference gene primer amplification, were obtained. Profiled with immunoSEQ multiplex PCR; TCRdb holds only in-frame clones, not every one. V and J calls and clone size follow that table, whereas D and trimming were derived from the DNA. The table has 180,000 or so clones, 86% seen once. The sample consisted of peripheral blood. The TCR comes from a man younger than 35 with acute or convalescent COVID-19. This chain joins TRBV9 and TRBJ1-5, with 7 nucleotides matching TRBD1. CDR3 protein: CASSGGGNNQPQHF. The CDR3 DNA reads as TGTGCCAGCAGCGGAGGGGGCAACAATCAGCCCCAGCATTTT.